This T cell receptor (beta chain) was sequenced during a study of spatial heterogeneity in lung cancer. As for the study in general: Alpha-chain sequences were consistently detected less often than beta-chain sequences.

A single record per CDR3 protein comes from TCRdb applying MiXCR to the 5' RACE reads. The sample shows fewer than 20,000 distinct CDR3 sequences, roughly a fifth of them seen only once. Sample time point: sample taken at primary tumor resection. Whole RNA came from tumor, nontumor lung or frozen PBMC and was sequenced without being sorted. Approximately 70 TRACERx patients with early, untreated non-small cell lung cancer donated samples. This clonotype was detected a few times. The CDR3 runs to 15 residues. The V end lost 3 bases, the J end lost 5 bases, and 16 bases lay between the germline ends. This rearrangement joins TRBV12-3 or TRBV12-4 to TRBJ1-2; D gene unclear. The material was PBMCs, obtained at surgery. This sequence originates from a male donor with early-stage non-small cell lung cancer. CDR3 nucleotide sequence: TGTGCCAGCAGTTTTTCCGGCCACCCACCTTATGGCTACACCTTC. This sequence encodes CASSFSGHPPYGYTF.